Included here is one TCR beta chain sequence, with context. This entry is derived from a study of T cell responses to AZD1222 COVID-19 vaccine. TCRdb's table, derived via immunoSEQ multiplex PCR, lists solely in-frame clones and lacks some. The sample lists roughly 170,000 clones, 90% to 95% seen once, with 1.6% in the top ten. In germline, CDR1 is LNHDA, CDR2 SQIVND (reference sequence). Trimming removed 1 base at V and 6 bases at J, with 13 bases between. The CDR3 is 15 residues long. The chain is built from TRBV19 and TRBJ1-5, with D perhaps TRBD1 (6 bases). The source of this sequence is an adult who received the AZD1222 COVID-19 vaccine. This specimen consisted of peripheral blood, obtained 28 days after the second AZD1222 dose. This chain's CDR3 is CASSIATGLVQPQHF. The CDR3, as DNA: TGTGCCAGTAGTATAGCTACAGGGTTGGTTCAGCCCCAGCATTTT. The whole variable domain, remainder taken from reference TRBV19 and TRBJ1-5, is DGGITQSPKYLFRKEGQNVTLSCEQNLNHDAMYWYRQDPGQGLRLIYYSQIVNDFQKGDIAEGYSVSREKKESFPLTVTSAQKNPTAFYLCASSIATGLVQPQHFGDGTRLSIL.